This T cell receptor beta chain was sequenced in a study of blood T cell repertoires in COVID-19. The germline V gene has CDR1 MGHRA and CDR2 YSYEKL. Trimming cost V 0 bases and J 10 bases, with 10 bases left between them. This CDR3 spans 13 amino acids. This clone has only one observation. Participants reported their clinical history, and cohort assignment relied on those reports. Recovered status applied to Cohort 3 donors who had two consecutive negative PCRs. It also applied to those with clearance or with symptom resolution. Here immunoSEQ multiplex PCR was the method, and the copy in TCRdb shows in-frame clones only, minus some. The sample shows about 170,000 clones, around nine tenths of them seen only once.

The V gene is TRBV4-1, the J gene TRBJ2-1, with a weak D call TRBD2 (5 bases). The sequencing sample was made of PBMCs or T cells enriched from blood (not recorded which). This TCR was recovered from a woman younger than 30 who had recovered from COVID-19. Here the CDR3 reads CASSQDRGGEQFF. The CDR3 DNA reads TGCGCCAGCAGCCAAGACCGGGGTGGGGAGCAGTTCTTC.